This TCR beta chain emerged from a study of STAT5B mutations in CD4+ large granular lymphocyte leukemia. Study results and limitations: 8/27 top patient clones versus 2/35 control clones were TRBV06-family.

Regarding this clone: The antigen is not known.

This CDR3 contains 15 residues. V lost 3 bases, J lost 10 bases, and 11 bases stayed unmatched. The germline gives CDR1 SGHTA, CDR2 FQGNSA. The repertoire was sequenced with immunoSEQ multiplex PCR; TCRdb's copy has only in-frame clones and lacks some. Among approximately 30,000 clones, approximately 82% were seen once, and the ten largest hold roughly 7.7%. The sequence was collected from a human donor in good health. The chain employs TRBV7-2 and TRBJ2-1; TRBD1 matches at 8 bases. Specimen: CD4+ T cells from blood buffy coats. CDR3 in DNA: TGTGCCAGCAGCTTCGGACAGGGTAGGTCTTACGAGCAGTTCTTC. It yields the protein CASSFGQGRSYEQFF.